The T cell receptor (beta chain) described here comes from a study of blood T cell repertoires in COVID-19. Study-level information: PBMCs, B-cell-depleted T cells, or T cells provided the cDNA or gDNA that made up the material.

CDR3 length equals 13 residues. Trimming cost V 7 bases and J 5 bases, with 15 bases left between them. Germline V CDR1 and CDR2: LNHDA, SQIVND (reference sequence). Sequencing was performed with immunoSEQ multiplex PCR; in TCRdb, only in-frame clones are kept and a portion is missing. The table records tens of thousands of clones, less than 80% of them present only once. Sequenced material: peripheral blood. The chain employs TRBV19 and TRBJ2-7; D may be TRBD1 (5 bases). This sequence originates from a human donor in a cohort sampled during active COVID-19. The CDR3 protein is CASNPGFGDEQYF. The CDR3, as DNA: TGTGCCAGTAACCCAGGGTTTGGGGACGAGCAGTACTTC.